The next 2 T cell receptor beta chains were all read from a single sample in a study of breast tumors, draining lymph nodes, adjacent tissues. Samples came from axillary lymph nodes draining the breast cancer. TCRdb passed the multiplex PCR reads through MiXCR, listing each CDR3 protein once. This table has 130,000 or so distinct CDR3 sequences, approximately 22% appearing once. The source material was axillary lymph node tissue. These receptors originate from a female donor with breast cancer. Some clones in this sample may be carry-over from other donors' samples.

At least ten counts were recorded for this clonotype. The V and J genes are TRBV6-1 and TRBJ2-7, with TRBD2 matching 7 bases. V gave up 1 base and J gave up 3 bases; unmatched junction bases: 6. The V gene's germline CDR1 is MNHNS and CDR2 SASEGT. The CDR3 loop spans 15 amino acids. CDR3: CASSEGTAGLYEQYF. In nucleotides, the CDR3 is TGTGCCAGCAGTGAAGGAACAGCGGGACTCTACGAGCAGTACTTC.

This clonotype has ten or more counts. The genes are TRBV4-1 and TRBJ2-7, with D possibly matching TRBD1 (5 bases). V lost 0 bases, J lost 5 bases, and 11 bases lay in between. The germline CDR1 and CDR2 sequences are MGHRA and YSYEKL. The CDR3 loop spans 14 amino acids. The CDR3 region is CASSQDPTVHEQYF. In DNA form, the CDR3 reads TGCGCCAGCAGCCAAGACCCGACAGTCCACGAGCAGTACTTC.